The table lists the clone carrying this T cell receptor (beta chain) with a count of one. The antigen is undetermined. The CDR3 runs 12 residues. Trimming cost V 1 base and J 11 bases, with 11 bases left between them. Per the germline V gene, CDR1 is SGHAT and CDR2 is FQNNGV. This record comes from a study of PD-1 blockade in classical Hodgkin lymphoma. Across the whole study: Every 2 weeks, patients had 3 mg/kg nivolumab intravenously. General study findings and limits: Complete responders possessed baseline diversity comparable to newly diagnosed patients.

Measured with immunoSEQ multiplex PCR; TCRdb has only the in-frame clones, and not every one. This sample has roughly 23,000 clones; roughly two thirds occur once, and the top ten carry about 15%. Brentuximab vedotin exposure varied, and every patient relapsed after autologous stem cell transplantation. Here the sequenced sample was peripheral blood mononuclear cells (PBMCs), taken at baseline. The clonotype comes from a human donor with classical Hodgkin lymphoma. The chain employs TRBV11-2 and TRBJ1-1; D gene uncertain. The CDR3 here is CASSLGPGRAFF. The DNA for the CDR3 is TGTGCCAGCAGCTTAGGGCCGGGGAGGGCTTTCTTT. Full variable domain (missing parts from reference TRBV11-2 and TRBJ1-1): EAGVAQSPRYKIIEKRQSVAFWCNPISGHATLYWYQQILGQGPKLLIQFQNNGVVDDSQLPKDRFSAERLKGVDSTLKIQPAKLEDSAVYLCASSLGPGRAFFGQGTRLTVV.